The 5 T cell receptor beta chains below come from one sample, sequenced in a study of T cell changes during pregnancy in multiple sclerosis. Profiling relied on immunoSEQ multiplex PCR, and the TCRdb table lists in-frame clones only, not all of them. The sample carries around 62,000 clones, roughly 93% recorded once. Material: CD8+ T cells from peripheral blood mononuclear cells, obtained in the second trimester of pregnancy. These receptors originate from a female donor with multiple sclerosis, enrolled in a pregnancy study.

The rearrangement links TRBV19 to TRBJ1-1; D is undetermined. The germline V gene encodes CDR1 LNHDA and CDR2 SQIVND (reference sequence). Trimming took 7 bases from V and 5 from J, leaving 8 bases between them. The CDR3 totals 11 residues. The CDR3 DNA reads TGTGCCAGTACCGGGGAGACTGAAGCTTTCTTT. It is translated as CASTGETEAFF.

J is TRBJ2-1 and V is TRBV5-5, with 11 positions matching TRBD2. After removal of 4 bases from V and 8 bases from J, the junction contained 5 bases not matched to a gene. The germline V gene has CDR1 SGHKS and CDR2 YYEKEE (reference sequence). This CDR3 has 14 residues. The CDR3 sequence: CASSVLAGVYEQFF. CDR3 sequence (DNA): TGTGCCAGCAGCGTACTAGCGGGAGTGTATGAGCAGTTCTTC.

This clone came up a few times. DNA of the CDR3: TGTGCCAGCAGTCCTAGGACAGACAGGGTCACTGAAGCTTTCTTT. Translation: CASSPRTDRVTEAFF. J is TRBJ1-1 and V is TRBV2, with 7 bases fitting TRBD1. Germline loops: CDR1 SNHLY, CDR2 FYNNEI. CDR3 length equals 15 residues. Trimming at V came to 5 bases and at J to 4 bases, leaving 10 bases not matched to a gene.

This clone was seen just once. This sequence joins TRBV4-1 and TRBJ2-7, with 9 nucleotides matching TRBD1. Unmatched junction bases numbered 9, after V lost 3 bases and J lost 3 bases. This CDR3 has 16 amino acids. Germline V gene lookup returns CDR1 MGHRA and CDR2 YSYEKL. The CDR3 spells CASSHRDRGDLYEQYF. The CDR3 nucleotides are TGCGCCAGCAGCCACCGCGACAGGGGGGATCTCTACGAGCAGTACTTC.

This rearrangement joins TRBV6-5 to TRBJ2-7, with D possibly TRBD1 on 5 matching bases. This CDR3 has 13 amino acids. Trimming removed 6 bases from V and 4 bases from J, with 13 bases in between. Germline V CDR1 and CDR2: MNHEY, SVGAGI. This CDR3 is CASRTGKGYEQYF. CDR3 nucleotides: TGTGCCAGCAGAACAGGTAAAGGATACGAGCAGTACTTC.